One and the same sample provided the 32 T cell receptor beta chains below, sequenced in a study of T cells in tumors after PD-1 blockade. TCRdb keeps only in-frame clones here, not all; method: immunoSEQ multiplex PCR. The sample has some 47,000 clones; 75% to 80% are singletons. Sequenced material: PBMCs, taken before anti-PD-1 treatment. The receptors stem from a human donor with basal cell carcinoma.

The chain couples TRBV20-1 to TRBJ1-2; D ambiguous. The length of the CDR3 is 11 residues. CDR1 is DFQATT, CDR2 SNEGSKA, per germline (reference sequence). V was trimmed by 3 bases and J by 4 bases, leaving 6 bases between them. In DNA, the CDR3 is TGCAGTGCTAGTCTCTCCTATGGCTACACCTTC. It is translated as CSASLSYGYTF.

The table lists this clone with a count of one. V and J are TRBV4-1 and TRBJ1-2, with 10 positions matching TRBD1. V lost 3 bases and J lost 8; bases outside the gene matches: 9. This CDR3 has 15 amino acids. Germline CDR1 and CDR2: MGHRA and YSYEKL. The CDR3 nucleotides are TGCGCCAGCAGCCAGACAGACAGGGGGCTTGGGGGCTACACCTTC. It is translated as CASSQTDRGLGGYTF.

CDR3 protein: CASSANNEQFF. The CDR3 coding sequence is TGTGCCAGCAGTGCTAACAATGAGCAGTTCTTC. The chain carries TRBV2 and TRBJ2-1, with D unclear. Germline V gives CDR1 SNHLY, CDR2 FYNNEI. V lost 4 bases and J 5 bases, leaving 3 bases between the germline ends. This CDR3 has 11 amino acids.

This clone was seen a handful of times. The chain has TRBV5-4 and TRBJ1-2; a possible D gene is TRBD1 (6 bases). This CDR3 is 14 amino acids long. Trimming removed 0 bases at V and 4 bases at J, with 10 bases between. The V gene's germline CDR1 is SGHNT and CDR2 YYREEE (reference sequence). For the CDR3, the DNA is TGTGCCAGCAGCTTGGCCGACAGGACCTATGGCTACACCTTC. Translated: CASSLADRTYGYTF.

The chain couples TRBV9 to TRBJ1-1; no definite D call. The germline V and J ends were trimmed by 5 bases and 4 bases, with 12 bases remaining between them. The germline V gene has CDR1 SGDLS and CDR2 YYNGEE. The CDR3 covers 13 residues. The CDR3, as DNA: TGTGCCAGCAGTCCCTATACGGGCACTGAAGCTTTCTTT. Protein sequence: CASSPYTGTEAFF.

This clone was found once. The chain couples TRBV24-1 to TRBJ1-5, with D possibly matching TRBD1 (6 bases). V gave up 2 bases and J gave up 2 bases, with 9 bases separating them. The CDR3 has 15 residues. Germline-derived CDR1 and CDR2 are KGHDR and SFDVKD. This CDR3 is CATSDSTGRNQPQHF. DNA of the CDR3: TGTGCCACCAGTGATTCGACAGGACGCAATCAGCCCCAGCATTTT.

This rearrangement joins TRBV19 to TRBJ1-4; D call uncertain. Germline CDR1 and CDR2: LNHDA and SQIVND (reference sequence). The CDR3 length is 14 residues. The V end was cut by 4 bases, the J end by 1 base, with 7 bases between. CDR3 loop: CASSRAVTNEKLFF. The CDR3 coding sequence is TGTGCCAGTAGTAGGGCCGTAACTAATGAAAAACTGTTTTTT.

The V gene is TRBV18, the J gene TRBJ2-7; 7 bases are shared with TRBD1. CDR3 length: 14 residues. Germline trimming cut 3 bases from V and 2 bases from J; bases unmatched to any gene: 4. The germline CDR1 and CDR2 sequences are KGHSH and LQKENI. CDR3 loop: CASSPGQNTYEQYF. CDR3 nucleotides: TGTGCCAGCTCACCGGGACAGAATACCTACGAGCAGTACTTC.

The rearrangement uses TRBV6-1 and TRBJ2-1, with 9 bases aligning to TRBD2. With V trimmed by 1 base and J by 2 bases, 0 bases remained unmatched. The CDR3 runs to 15 residues. In germline, CDR1 is MNHNS, CDR2 SASEGT. The CDR3 region has the DNA TGTGCCAGCAGTGAAGTAGCGGGAGCCTACAATGAGCAGTTCTTC. This sequence encodes CASSEVAGAYNEQFF.

The table lists this clone with a count of one. The gene calls are TRBV4-1 and TRBJ1-2; 8 nucleotides line up with TRBD1. V was pared by 1 base and J by 4 bases, with 5 bases of the junction left unmatched. This CDR3 comprises 15 residues. Germline CDR1 reads MGHRA; CDR2 reads YSYEKL. The chain's CDR3 is CASSQATGAGYGYTF. The CDR3 bases are TGCGCCAGCAGCCAAGCGACAGGGGCAGGCTATGGCTACACCTTC.

In regard to this clone: Other nucleotide sequences from this sample produce the same CDR3. This rearrangement joins TRBV14 to TRBJ2-1; possibly TRBD2 for D (6 bases). CDR1 and CDR2 (germline): SGHDN, FVKESK. The CDR3 contains 18 residues. Trimming shortened V by 3 bases and J by 7 bases, and 25 bases separated the two germline ends. This CDR3 reads CASSQEPVWRDRRNEQFF. The CDR3 DNA sequence: TGTGCCAGCAGCCAGGAGCCGGTGTGGCGGGACCGTCGAAATGAGCAGTTCTTC.

This chain uses TRBV12-5 with TRBJ2-7; perhaps TRBD2 as D (6 bases). Looked up from germline, CDR1 is LGHNT and CDR2 is FRNRAP. The germline V and J ends were trimmed by 6 bases and 1 base, with 13 bases remaining between them. The CDR3 has 14 amino acids. CDR3 DNA sequence: TGTGCTAGTGGCCCCGGGACTCCTTCCTACGAGCAGTACTTC. Translation: CASGPGTPSYEQYF.

V is TRBV19 and J is TRBJ1-5, with D hard to call. V dropped 5 bases and J dropped 0 bases, with 8 bases sitting between them. This CDR3 is built from 14 residues. CDR1 and CDR2 (germline): LNHDA, SQIVND (reference sequence). The CDR3 DNA reads as TGTGCCAGTAGTGAACAAGATAGCAATCAGCCCCAGCATTTT. Its translation: CASSEQDSNQPQHF. Full variable domain (remainder filled in from reference TRBV19 and TRBJ1-5): DGGITQSPKYLFRKEGQNVTLSCEQNLNHDAMYWYRQDPGQGLRLIYYSQIVNDFQKGDIAEGYSVSREKKESFPLTVTSAQKNPTAFYLCASSEQDSNQPQHFGDGTRLSIL.

This chain joins TRBV10-1 and TRBJ2-7, with TRBD2 matching 8 bases. V was clipped by 4 bases and J by 3 bases; unmatched bases: 5. CDR1 is WNHNN, CDR2 SYGVQD, per germline (reference sequence). The CDR3 is 14 amino acids. This CDR3 reads CASSAGTRGYEQYF. The CDR3, as DNA: TGCGCCAGCAGTGCCGGGACTAGAGGCTACGAGCAGTACTTC.

V and J are TRBV19 and TRBJ2-1; a weak D match, TRBD2 (6 bases). CDR1 is LNHDA and CDR2 is SQIVND in the germline V gene (reference sequence). The CDR3 length is 14 residues. Trimming shortened V by 10 bases and J by 0 bases, and 13 bases separated the two germline ends. The CDR3 sequence is CATRAGFSYNEQFF. In DNA form, the CDR3 reads TGTGCCACTCGGGCGGGGTTCTCCTACAATGAGCAGTTCTTC.

The chain joins TRBV10-1 to TRBJ2-4; D may be TRBD2 (6 bases). The CDR3 is 14 amino acids. Germline V CDR1 and CDR2: WNHNN, SYGVQD (reference sequence). Between the trimmed V and J ends, which lost 6 bases and 1 base, there was a span of 10 bases. This CDR3 is CASSSRGAKNIQYF. CDR3 DNA sequence: TGCGCCAGCAGCTCCCGGGGGGCCAAAAACATTCAGTACTTC.

This chain links TRBV27 with TRBJ2-1, with TRBD1 matching 7 bases. CDR3 length: 16 residues. V was pared by 2 bases and J by 1 base, with 5 bases of the junction left unmatched. The germline V gene has CDR1 MNHEY and CDR2 SMNVEV (reference sequence). The CDR3 loop reads CASSLQGRGSYNEQFF. In DNA, the CDR3 is TGTGCCAGCAGTTTACAGGGCAGGGGGTCCTACAATGAGCAGTTCTTC.

This clone was found a few times. The rearrangement links TRBV6-6 to TRBJ1-5; 8 bases match TRBD1. The CDR3 has 13 residues. Germline V lookup: CDR1 MNHNY, CDR2 SVGAGI (reference sequence). V trimming: 6 bases; J trimming: 6 bases; junction bases outside the gene matches: 4. The CDR3 sequence is CASSQDRAQPQHF. The CDR3 coding sequence is TGTGCCAGCAGCCAGGACAGGGCTCAGCCCCAGCATTTT.

The table lists this clone with a few counts. This rearrangement joins TRBV5-1 to TRBJ2-7; D gene ambiguous. The CDR3 sequence is 15 residues long. Germline loops: CDR1 SGHRS, CDR2 YFSETQ. Trimming took 4 bases from V and 5 from J, leaving 19 bases between them. The CDR3 reads CASSPAGEIRNEQYF. Written as DNA, the CDR3 is TGCGCCAGCAGCCCGGCTGGGGAAATAAGGAACGAGCAGTACTTC.

The chain joins TRBV5-1 to TRBJ1-2, with D possibly TRBD1 on 5 matching bases. The CDR3 has 13 residues. The V gene's germline CDR1 is SGHRS and CDR2 YFSETQ. V was trimmed by 4 bases and J by 0 bases, leaving 7 bases between them. CDR3 bases: TGCGCCAGCAGCCCACAGGCTAACTATGGCTACACCTTC. This sequence encodes CASSPQANYGYTF.

This chain links TRBV19 with TRBJ2-3; 10 bases agree with TRBD1. Germline lookup yields CDR1 LNHDA and CDR2 SQIVND (reference sequence). This CDR3 is 15 amino acids long. The trim removed 4 bases at V and 2 bases at J, leaving 3 bases unmatched. CDR3 amino acids: CASSTTGGDTDTQYF. In DNA, the CDR3 is TGTGCCAGTAGTACGACAGGGGGCGACACAGATACGCAGTATTTT.

Only a few counts were recorded for this clone. This chain links TRBV5-6 with TRBJ1-5, with 8 bases identical to TRBD1. This CDR3 region has 16 residues. The V gene's germline CDR1 is SGHDT and CDR2 YYEEEE. V gave up 4 bases and J gave up 7 bases; unmatched junction bases: 13. The CDR3, as DNA: TGTGCCAGCAGCCAAACAAAAAGGACAGGGCGGCAGCCCCAGCATTTT. Its translation: CASSQTKRTGRQPQHF.

The chain uses TRBV11-2 and TRBJ1-1; D is unclear. Looked up from germline, CDR1 is SGHAT and CDR2 is FQNNGV. The CDR3 has 14 residues. Trimming pared 1 base from V and 5 bases from J, leaving 11 bases between. CDR3 region: CASSLGSGRTEAFF. CDR3 sequence (DNA): TGTGCCAGCAGCTTAGGATCTGGGCGGACTGAAGCTTTCTTT.

The chain links TRBV6-5 to TRBJ1-2; D may be TRBD1 (6 bases). V lost 6 bases and J 7 bases, leaving 15 bases between the germline ends. In germline, CDR1 is MNHEY, CDR2 SVGAGI. This CDR3 is 13 amino acids long. CDR3 region: CASRINRDSGYTF. The CDR3 DNA reads TGTGCCAGCAGAATAAACAGGGATAGTGGCTACACCTTC.

V usage is TRBV6-6 and J usage is TRBJ2-1, with D possibly TRBD2 on 6 matching bases. CDR1 and CDR2 (germline): MNHNY, SVGAGI (reference sequence). V lost 6 bases, J lost 6 bases, and 15 bases lay in between. This CDR3 contains 14 residues. The DNA of the CDR3 is TGTGCCAGCAGCCAGGACTACCCAGGCAATGAGCAGTTCTTC. Translation gives CASSQDYPGNEQFF.

This clone has just one count. The chain has TRBV19 and TRBJ2-5; the match to TRBD2 covers 7 bases. J was trimmed by 5 bases and V by 5 bases; bases with no gene match: 11. This CDR3 spans 15 amino acids. Germline V gives CDR1 LNHDA, CDR2 SQIVND (reference sequence). CDR3 region: CASSSSGGREETQYF. The CDR3 nucleotides read TGTGCCAGTAGTTCTAGCGGTGGCCGGGAGGAGACCCAGTACTTC. The variable domain in full, with the rest retrieved from reference TRBV19 and TRBJ2-5, is DGGITQSPKYLFRKEGQNVTLSCEQNLNHDAMYWYRQDPGQGLRLIYYSQIVNDFQKGDIAEGYSVSREKKESFPLTVTSAQKNPTAFYLCASSSSGGREETQYFGPGTRLLVL.

CDR3 in DNA: TGCGCCAGCAGCCAACAATCGGGACTAGCGGATTACAATGAGCAGTTCTTC. This encodes CASSQQSGLADYNEQFF. This chain joins TRBV4-1 and TRBJ2-1; 11 bases agree with TRBD2. Germline V lookup: CDR1 MGHRA, CDR2 YSYEKL. This CDR3 spans 17 amino acids. The trim removed 2 bases at V and 4 bases at J, leaving 7 bases unmatched.

The CDR3 is CASSSRQGGYTF. CDR3 DNA: TGCGCCAGCAGCTCTCGACAGGGAGGCTACACCTTC. V and J are TRBV5-1 and TRBJ1-2; TRBD1 matches 7 bases. There are 12 residues in the CDR3. The germline V gene encodes CDR1 SGHRS and CDR2 YFSETQ. Trimming removed 3 bases from V and 8 bases from J; junction bases left unmatched: 4.

The genes are TRBV28 and TRBJ2-1; 13 bases map to TRBD2. This CDR3 region has 16 residues. Germline V gives CDR1 MDHEN, CDR2 SYDVKM. J gave up 15 bases and V 2 bases, and 13 bases lay outside the gene matches. The CDR3 DNA is TGTGCCAGCAGTTTACCGTATAGGACTAGCGGGAGTGGTCTGTTCTTC. Its translation is CASSLPYRTSGSGLFF.

The V gene is TRBV7-9, the J gene TRBJ2-4, with D tentatively TRBD2 (5 bases). CDR3 length: 14 residues. The germline V gene encodes CDR1 SEHNR and CDR2 FQNEAQ (reference sequence). Between the trimmed V and J ends, which lost 5 bases and 11 bases, there was a span of 19 bases. CDR3 nucleotides: TGTGCCAGCAGCCCCGGGTTGCCGGGAACCGTTCAGTACTTC. As protein: CASSPGLPGTVQYF.

This clone was detected once. V usage is TRBV7-8 and J usage is TRBJ2-7; the match to TRBD2 covers 8 bases. J was trimmed by 0 bases and V by 6 bases; bases with no gene match: 7. The CDR3 has 15 amino acids. Per the germline V gene, CDR1 is SGHVS and CDR2 is FQNEAQ. The CDR3 DNA sequence: TGTGCCAGCAGGGTACTAGCGGTGACCTCCTACGAGCAGTACTTC. Residues: CASRVLAVTSYEQYF.

V gene TRBV6-2 or TRBV6-3 combines with J gene TRBJ1-5; perhaps TRBD1 as D (6 bases). The V gene's germline CDR1 is MNHEY and CDR2 SVGEGT. The ends were cut back, 5 bases at V and 6 bases at J, with 20 bases in the middle. This CDR3 contains 16 residues. This CDR3 is CASSPSRGLGIQPQHF. CDR3 DNA sequence: TGTGCCAGCAGTCCCTCGAGGGGGTTGGGAATTCAGCCCCAGCATTTT.